Below, 27 T cell receptor beta chains from the same sample are listed, as sequenced in a study of shared clonotypes between healthy human individuals. The repertoire was sequenced with immunoSEQ multiplex PCR; TCRdb's copy has only in-frame clones and lacks some. This table holds around 700,000 clones, around 67% found once. Sequenced sample: memory CD4+ T cells sorted from blood. As for subset: CD45RA-negative fraction. The receptors here all came from a woman aged 25 to 45 in good health.

The chain employs TRBV10-1 and TRBJ1-1; no clear D gene. Trimming cost V 3 bases and J 0 bases, with 11 bases left between them. Looked up from germline, CDR1 is WNHNN and CDR2 is SYGVQD (reference sequence). CDR3 length: 15 residues. The CDR3 nucleotides read TGCGCCAGCAGTGATAGCAAGCAGATGAACACTGAAGCTTTCTTT. It yields the protein CASSDSKQMNTEAFF.

The chain links TRBV5-1 to TRBJ1-1, with 8 bases fitting TRBD1. Unmatched junction bases numbered 5, after V lost 2 bases and J lost 5 bases. Per the germline V gene, CDR1 is SGHRS and CDR2 is YFSETQ. The CDR3 consists of 14 residues. Written as DNA, the CDR3 is TGCGCCAGCAGCTTCGAGGACAGGGCTACTGAAGCTTTCTTT. Translated, it gives CASSFEDRATEAFF. Together with reference TRBV5-1 and TRBJ1-1, the CDR3 gives the full variable domain: KAGVTQTPRYLIKTRGQQVTLSCSPISGHRSVSWYQQTPGQGLQFLFEYFSETQRNKGNFPGRFSGRQFSNSRSEMNVSTLELGDSALYLCASSFEDRATEAFFGQGTRLTVV.

This sequence joins TRBV5-4 and TRBJ2-5; 7 positions agree with TRBD2. The trim removed 0 bases at V and 5 bases at J, leaving 13 bases unmatched. The CDR3 is 17 residues long. CDR1 SGHNT and CDR2 YYREEE come from the germline V gene (reference sequence). CDR3 amino acids: CASSLGATSQSRETQYF. In nucleotides, the CDR3 is TGTGCCAGCAGCTTGGGGGCGACTAGCCAGAGTAGGGAGACCCAGTACTTC.

This chain joins TRBV27 and TRBJ1-6, with no clear D. The germline CDR1 and CDR2 sequences are MNHEY and SMNVEV (reference sequence). CDR3 length: 13 residues. V gave up 5 bases and J gave up 8 bases, with 10 bases separating them. The CDR3 region has the DNA TGTGCCAGCAGTCGGTTCCAAGATTCACCCCTCCACTTT. It encodes CASSRFQDSPLHF.

This sequence joins TRBV19 and TRBJ1-1, with 9 bases matching TRBD1. The J segment lost 5 bases and the V segment lost 6 bases, leaving 13 bases of the junction unmatched. This CDR3 contains 16 residues. CDR1 and CDR2 (germline): LNHDA, SQIVND (reference sequence). CDR3 in amino acids: CASSKSTGQGKTEAFF. CDR3 bases: TGTGCCAGTAGCAAGAGTACAGGACAGGGGAAGACTGAAGCTTTCTTT.

The rearrangement links TRBV5-4 to TRBJ2-5; TRBD1 agrees at 8 bases. CDR1 is SGHNT, CDR2 YYREEE, per germline (reference sequence). The length of the CDR3 is 12 residues. Trimming removed 9 bases from V and 9 bases from J; junction bases left unmatched: 10. CDR3 loop: CATGQDLSAQYF. In nucleotides, the CDR3 is TGTGCCACGGGACAGGACCTTTCGGCCCAGTACTTC.

V is TRBV13 and J is TRBJ1-1; D is undetermined. The CDR3 loop spans 16 amino acids. Deletions cut 0 bases from V and 0 bases from J, with 11 bases between. The germline V gene encodes CDR1 PRHDT and CDR2 FYEKMQ (reference sequence). DNA of the CDR3: TGTGCCAGCAGCTTAGGGCAGGTATGGATGAACACTGAAGCTTTCTTT. This translates into CASSLGQVWMNTEAFF.

This sequence joins TRBV11-2 and TRBJ1-1; D gene ambiguous. Trimming left V 1 base short and J 4 bases short, with 10 bases between. The CDR3 runs 14 residues. CDR1 and CDR2 from the germline V gene are SGHAT and FQNNGV. CDR3 coding DNA: TGTGCCAGCAGCTTAGGGGGTCAGGTCACTGAAGCTTTCTTT. Its translation is CASSLGGQVTEAFF.

This chain uses TRBV5-1 with TRBJ2-4; D is unclear. This CDR3 region has 14 residues. Germline-derived CDR1 and CDR2 are SGHRS and YFSETQ. Between the trimmed V and J ends, which lost 2 bases and 0 bases, there was a span of 6 bases. This chain's CDR3 is CASSFDLAKNIQYF. CDR3 sequence (DNA): TGCGCCAGCAGCTTCGACCTAGCCAAAAACATTCAGTACTTC.

The chain links TRBV6-6 to TRBJ2-7, with 14 bases fitting TRBD2. After removal of 5 bases from V and 5 bases from J, the junction contained 8 bases not matched to a gene. Germline CDR1 reads MNHNY; CDR2 reads SVGAGI (reference sequence). The CDR3 is 16 residues long. The CDR3 DNA reads TGTGCCAGCAGTCCGCTGACTAGCGGGAGGGCCCACGAGCAGTACTTC. As protein: CASSPLTSGRAHEQYF.

The gene calls are TRBV30 and TRBJ2-7; D is uncertain. CDR3 length: 13 amino acids. Per the germline V gene, CDR1 is GTSNPN and CDR2 is SVGIG (reference sequence). V was clipped by 2 bases and J by 3 bases, with 11 bases between them. The CDR3 nucleotides read TGTGCCTGGAGTACGGGTAGTGGCTACGAGCAGTACTTC. It translates to CAWSTGSGYEQYF.

This sequence joins TRBV5-1 and TRBJ2-1, with D hard to call. Looked up from germline, CDR1 is SGHRS and CDR2 is YFSETQ. This CDR3 region has 13 residues. The germline V and J ends were trimmed by 4 bases and 0 bases, with 5 bases remaining between them. The CDR3 nucleotides read TGCGCCAGCAGCCCAAGCTCCTACAATGAGCAGTTCTTC. It translates to CASSPSSYNEQFF.

This chain links TRBV7-2 with TRBJ1-1; no clear D gene. V lost 4 bases, J lost 0 bases, and 9 bases lay in between. In germline, CDR1 is SGHTA, CDR2 FQGNSA. The CDR3 has 14 amino acids. The CDR3 DNA reads as TGTGCCAGCAGCTCGACTGCCATGAACACTGAAGCTTTCTTT. It encodes CASSSTAMNTEAFF.

About this clone itself: In the same sample, other DNA sequences code for this CDR3. The chain couples TRBV6-1 to TRBJ1-4; the match to TRBD1 covers 7 bases. Germline V gene sequence: CDR1 MNHNS, CDR2 SASEGT. The V gene end was trimmed by 6 bases and the J gene end by 4 bases; junction bases not matched to a gene: 2. The CDR3 is 13 amino acids. The DNA of the CDR3 is TGTGCCAGCAGACAGGGGAATAATGAAAAACTGTTTTTT. Translated, it gives CASRQGNNEKLFF.

This clone was seen a handful of times. This rearrangement joins TRBV5-1 to TRBJ2-7, with D hard to call. The CDR3 has 16 amino acids. V gave up 4 bases and J gave up 0 bases, with 17 bases separating them. The germline V gene has CDR1 SGHRS and CDR2 YFSETQ. CDR3 DNA: TGCGCCAGCAGCCCGAAGGCTAGTTTAGGCTCCTACGAGCAGTACTTC. This codes for CASSPKASLGSYEQYF. Combining the CDR3 with reference TRBV5-1 and TRBJ2-7 gives the whole variable domain KAGVTQTPRYLIKTRGQQVTLSCSPISGHRSVSWYQQTPGQGLQFLFEYFSETQRNKGNFPGRFSGRQFSNSRSEMNVSTLELGDSALYLCASSPKASLGSYEQYFGPGTRLTVT.

In the case of this clone: Other DNA sequences of this sample code for an identical CDR3. The rearrangement uses TRBV2 and TRBJ2-5, with D perhaps matching TRBD1 (6 bases). The CDR3 contains 12 residues. Germline values: CDR1 SNHLY, CDR2 FYNNEI. Trimming left V 6 bases short and J 5 bases short, with 10 bases between. In nucleotides, the CDR3 is TGTGCCAGCAGCGGGCAGGGGGAGACCCAGTACTTC. It translates to CASSGQGETQYF. Full variable domain (missing parts from reference TRBV2 and TRBJ2-5): EPEVTQTPSHQVTQMGQEVILRCVPISNHLYFYWYRQILGQKVEFLVSFYNNEISEKSEIFDDQFSVERPDGSNFTLKIRSTKLEDSAMYFCASSGQGETQYFGPGTRLLVL.

Many counts were recorded for this clone. The chain has TRBV27 and TRBJ2-1; 8 bases map to TRBD2. Per the germline V gene, CDR1 is MNHEY and CDR2 is SMNVEV (reference sequence). Trimming cost V 1 base and J 3 bases; bases outside gene matches: 11. The CDR3 sequence is 18 residues long. The CDR3 region has the DNA TGTGCCAGCAGTTTATTTTCAACCGGGACTAGTCGCTACAATGAGCAGTTCTTC. Translated, it gives CASSLFSTGTSRYNEQFF.

As for this clone: Other DNA variants within this sample encode the same CDR3. The chain is built from TRBV29-1 and TRBJ2-5, with 7 bases lining up with TRBD1. The V gene end was trimmed by 6 bases and the J gene end by 2 bases; junction bases not matched to a gene: 3. The CDR3 contains 12 residues. The V gene's germline CDR1 is SQVTM and CDR2 ANQGSEA. The CDR3 region is CSVRQGQETQYF. CDR3 coding DNA: TGCAGCGTGAGACAGGGTCAAGAGACCCAGTACTTC. The full variable domain, in which reference TRBV29-1 and TRBJ2-5 provide the parts outside the CDR3, is SAVISQKPSRDICQRGTSLTIQCQVDSQVTMMFWYRQQPGQSLTLIATANQGSEATYESGFVIDKFPISRPNLTFSTLTVSNMSPEDSSIYLCSVRQGQETQYFGPGTRLLVL.

This clone was seen a handful of times. This chain links TRBV6-1 with TRBJ2-7; 9 bases match TRBD1. V trimming: 8 bases; J trimming: 3 bases; junction bases outside the gene matches: 8. Per germline, CDR1 MNHNS and CDR2 SASEGT. The CDR3 is 14 residues long. This CDR3 is CASEGGQGGYEQYF. For the CDR3, the DNA is TGTGCCAGCGAGGGGGGACAGGGTGGCTACGAGCAGTACTTC.

The chain carries TRBV20-1 and TRBJ1-2; D ambiguous. The V end was cut by 6 bases, the J end by 6 bases, with 2 bases between. CDR1 is DFQATT, CDR2 SNEGSKA, per germline (reference sequence). The CDR3 loop spans 8 amino acids. CDR3 region: CSAHGYTF. CDR3 in DNA: TGCAGTGCGCATGGCTACACCTTC.

Concerning this clone itself: The same CDR3 is also encoded by other DNA sequences in this sample. J is TRBJ1-5 and V is TRBV5-1; the D gene is possibly TRBD1 (6 bases). Germline V gene data show CDR1 as SGHRS and CDR2 as YFSETQ. Deletions cut 3 bases from V and 0 bases from J, with 7 bases between. CDR3 length equals 14 residues. The CDR3 sequence: CASSSGDSNQPQHF. The CDR3 DNA sequence: TGCGCCAGCAGCTCAGGGGATAGCAATCAGCCCCAGCATTTT.

The chain recombines TRBV5-1 with TRBJ2-5; possibly TRBD1 for D (8 bases). CDR3 length: 16 amino acids. V lost 4 bases and J 2 bases, leaving 18 bases between the germline ends. CDR1 SGHRS and CDR2 YFSETQ come from the germline V gene. The CDR3 spells CASSSTTGGDQETQYF. The CDR3, as DNA: TGCGCCAGCAGCAGTACCACAGGGGGGGATCAAGAGACCCAGTACTTC. The full variable domain, with the rest looked up from reference TRBV5-1 and TRBJ2-5, is KAGVTQTPRYLIKTRGQQVTLSCSPISGHRSVSWYQQTPGQGLQFLFEYFSETQRNKGNFPGRFSGRQFSNSRSEMNVSTLELGDSALYLCASSSTTGGDQETQYFGPGTRLLVL.

This clone has more than one count but fewer than ten. The V and J genes are TRBV2 and TRBJ2-1; no definite D call. Germline lookup yields CDR1 SNHLY and CDR2 FYNNEI. V dropped 3 bases and J dropped 6 bases, with 9 bases sitting between them. The CDR3 is made up of 13 amino acids. CDR3 sequence: CASSDNPPNEQFF. Here the CDR3 DNA reads TGTGCCAGCAGTGATAACCCGCCCAATGAGCAGTTCTTC.

The chain is built from TRBV6-6 and TRBJ2-1, with TRBD2 identical over 10 bases. The V gene's germline CDR1 is MNHNY and CDR2 SVGAGI (reference sequence). The CDR3 loop spans 14 amino acids. V gave up 1 base and J gave up 7 bases; unmatched junction bases: 1. CDR3: CASSYLTSGNEQFF. The CDR3 DNA is TGTGCCAGCAGTTACTTGACTAGCGGGAATGAGCAGTTCTTC.

This clone was observed many times. The rearrangement links TRBV6-4 to TRBJ1-2; TRBD1 might be the D (5 bases). V was pared by 2 bases and J by 7 bases, with 14 bases between. Germline V gene lookup returns CDR1 MRHNA and CDR2 SNTAGT. The CDR3 is 14 residues long. The CDR3 sequence: CASSDRGRGGGYTF. The CDR3 nucleotides read TGTGCCAGCAGTGACAGGGGTCGCGGCGGTGGCTACACCTTC.

In its sample, this clone was seen a few times. The same CDR3 arises from other DNA sequences in this sample as well. The chain employs TRBV28 and TRBJ1-2; a weak D match, TRBD1 (5 bases). The ends were cut back, 4 bases at V and 2 bases at J, with 8 bases in the middle. The germline V gene has CDR1 MDHEN and CDR2 SYDVKM. This CDR3 region has 13 residues. The CDR3 spells CASSSGLNYGYTF. The CDR3 DNA sequence: TGTGCCAGCAGTTCAGGGCTAAACTATGGCTACACCTTC.

This chain uses TRBV11-3 with TRBJ2-1, with 13 bases fitting TRBD2. The V and J ends lost 3 bases and 5 bases, in that order; junction bases with no gene match: 7. This CDR3 comprises 17 residues. Germline CDR1 reads SGHNT; CDR2 reads YENEEA. The CDR3 spells CASSFGPGLAGNNEQFF. The CDR3 nucleotides are TGTGCCAGCAGCTTCGGACCGGGACTAGCGGGAAACAATGAGCAGTTCTTC.